The following is a TCR beta chain sequence with its context. These data come from a study of cytomegalovirus exposure and HLA in healthy donors. There are 15 residues in the CDR3. Germline loops: CDR1 MGHDK, CDR2 SYGVNS. With 2 bases clipped from V and 5 bases from J, the junction kept 5 bases outside the gene matches. With 60 Vbeta and 13 Jbeta primers, the PCR was carried out. Only in-frame clones appear in the TCRdb table, and some are missing; sequencing was by immunoSEQ multiplex PCR. The sample records tens of thousands of clones, just under 75% being singletons. This chain joins TRBV25-1 and TRBJ2-5, with 10 bases fitting TRBD2. Specimen: PBMCs. This sequence originates from a woman in her 30s in good health and CMV-seronegative. CDR3 loop: CASSESGRAAETQYF. Written as DNA, the CDR3 is TGTGCCAGCAGTGAAAGCGGGAGGGCCGCGGAGACCCAGTACTTC.